Each of the 13 T cell receptor beta chains below was sequenced from the same sample in a study of cytomegalovirus exposure and HLA in healthy donors. PCR used 60 Vbeta primers and 13 Jbeta primers. Clones were read by immunoSEQ multiplex PCR, and TCRdb kept only the in-frame ones, dropping some. This table holds approximately 90,000 clones, about 75% found once. Sequencing input: PBMCs. These receptors were obtained from a woman in her thirties or forties in good health and CMV-seronegative.

The chain uses TRBV5-8 and TRBJ1-5; 8 nucleotides match TRBD1. V dropped 2 bases and J dropped 4; count of bases not matched to a gene: 5. CDR3 size: 15 residues. CDR1 SGHTS and CDR2 YDEGEE come from the germline V gene. CDR3 in amino acids: CASSFRTGRNQPQHF. CDR3 DNA sequence: TGTGCCAGCAGCTTCCGGACAGGGAGGAATCAGCCCCAGCATTTT.

This sequence joins TRBV4-2 and TRBJ1-1; no reliable D call. CDR3 length: 15 residues. V was shortened by 7 bases and J by 1 base, with 16 bases between the two germline ends. Looked up from germline, CDR1 is LGHNA and CDR2 is YNFKEQ. The CDR3 DNA follows: TGTGCCAGCACTTCAATCACCTCAGGGAACACTGAAGCTTTCTTT. Translation gives CASTSITSGNTEAFF.

This clone turned up a few times. The V and J genes are TRBV7-9 and TRBJ1-6; D remains unclear. Trimming took 5 bases from V and 7 from J, leaving 15 bases between them. The CDR3 consists of 15 residues. Germline lookup yields CDR1 SEHNR and CDR2 FQNEAQ (reference sequence). In nucleotides, the CDR3 is TGTGCCAGCAGCCCAAACAGTCCCCGGAATTCACCCCTCCACTTT. Protein sequence: CASSPNSPRNSPLHF.

The chain links TRBV15 to TRBJ1-4, with a tentative D call TRBD1 (5 bases). CDR1 is LNHNV and CDR2 is YYDKDF in the germline V gene (reference sequence). The CDR3 is 16 residues long. V was shortened by 6 bases and J by 8 bases, with 22 bases between the two germline ends. CDR3 residues: CATSGGAALSREKLFF. The CDR3 nucleotides are TGTGCCACCAGTGGAGGGGCGGCTTTGAGTAGGGAAAAACTGTTTTTT.

The CDR3 DNA reads TGTGCCAGCAGCTTAGGGGACAGGGCCCGCTACACCTTC. Amino acids: CASSLGDRARYTF. The chain uses TRBV7-9 and TRBJ1-2, with 9 nucleotides matching TRBD1. The CDR3 has 13 amino acids. The germline V gene has CDR1 SEHNR and CDR2 FQNEAQ (reference sequence). The V segment lost 1 base and the J segment 9 bases; nucleotides outside the gene matches: 3.

CDR3 sequence: CASSPGRGNNYGYTF. Here the CDR3 DNA reads TGCGCCAGCAGCCCCGGGCGCGGGAATAACTATGGCTACACCTTC. The rearrangement uses TRBV4-1 and TRBJ1-2; D remains unclear. V was pared by 4 bases and J by 1 base, with 13 bases between. The germline V gene encodes CDR1 MGHRA and CDR2 YSYEKL. The CDR3 totals 15 residues.

This clone was seen only once. The J gene is TRBJ1-1, the V gene TRBV6-5, with D maybe TRBD1 (6 bases). Per the germline V gene, CDR1 is MNHEY and CDR2 is SVGAGI. This CDR3 has 13 residues. With 2 bases removed from V and 7 bases from J, the gap between germline ends came to 11 bases. The CDR3 bases are TGTGCCAGCAGTTACGCGACAGGTCTTGAAGCTTTCTTT. Protein: CASSYATGLEAFF.

CDR3 sequence reads: CASSLGFNIQRGTDTQYF. The CDR3 DNA follows: TGTGCCAGCAGCTTAGGTTTTAATATCCAGCGGGGGACAGATACGCAGTATTTT. The chain links TRBV7-9 to TRBJ2-3; 8 bases align to TRBD2. There are 18 residues in the CDR3. Looked up from germline, CDR1 is SEHNR and CDR2 is FQNEAQ (reference sequence). V was pared by 1 base and J by 3 bases, with 12 bases of the junction left unmatched. Supplemented by reference TRBV7-9 and TRBJ2-3, the full variable domain reads DTGVSQNPRHKITKRGQNVTFRCDPISEHNRLYWYRQTLGQGPEFLTYFQNEAQLEKSRLLSDRFSAERPKGSFSTLEIQRTEQGDSAMYLCASSLGFNIQRGTDTQYFGPGTRLTVL.

This CDR3 is CASSHIPTGANTEAFF. CDR3 bases: TGCGCCAGCAGCCATATCCCGACAGGAGCAAACACTGAAGCTTTCTTT. The V gene is TRBV4-1, the J gene TRBJ1-1, with a tentative D call TRBD1 (6 bases). The CDR3 is made up of 16 amino acids. Trimming removed 3 bases at V and 2 bases at J, with 16 bases between. Germline CDR1 reads MGHRA; CDR2 reads YSYEKL.

This clone has a handful of counts. This chain links TRBV7-9 with TRBJ1-1; maybe TRBD1 (5 bases). V was shortened by 1 base and J by 3 bases, with 15 bases between the two germline ends. The CDR3 consists of 16 residues. The germline V gene encodes CDR1 SEHNR and CDR2 FQNEAQ (reference sequence). The CDR3 DNA sequence: TGTGCCAGCAGCTTAGTCCCTAGGCAGGGCTACACTGAAGCTTTCTTT. Translation: CASSLVPRQGYTEAFF.

The V call is TRBV6-5, the J call TRBJ2-7; possible D gene TRBD1, 6 bases. Looked up from germline, CDR1 is MNHEY and CDR2 is SVGAGI. CDR3 length equals 13 residues. The V end lost 6 bases, the J end lost 4 bases, and 13 bases lay between the germline ends. The CDR3 DNA reads as TGTGCCAGCAGGGGCGGAGACAGGTACGAGCAGTACTTC. Translated, it gives CASRGGDRYEQYF.

The V gene is TRBV10-3, the J gene TRBJ2-1; D possibly corresponds to TRBD1 (5 bases). CDR3 length equals 13 residues. Germline V gene data show CDR1 as ENHRY and CDR2 as SYGVKD. The V and J ends lost 4 bases and 5 bases respectively, with 9 bases between them. CDR3 sequence (DNA): TGTGCCATCAGTGGGATGGACAACAATGAGCAGTTCTTC. Translated, it gives CAISGMDNNEQFF.

The rearrangement links TRBV21-1 to TRBJ1-3. TRBV21-1 is given as a pseudogene. The CDR3 has 14 residues. The CDR3 DNA sequence: TGTGCCTCCCTCCAGGGCGGGGCTGGAAACACCATATATTTT. As protein: CASLQGGAGNTIYF.